The sequence of this TCR beta chain was determined in a study of PD-L1 blockade in urothelial cancer. On the study more broadly: Patients' atezolizumab regimen, 1,200 mg intravenously every 3 weeks, began around 2014. Males with bladder-origin urothelial cancer constituted most of the 29 patients.

As for this clone: Its antigen is not known.

Regarding time point: pretreatment peripheral blood. CDR3 length equals 18 residues. TCRdb's copy holds only in-frame clones and misses some; the assay was immunoSEQ multiplex PCR. The data contain tens of thousands of clones, less than 90% of them singletons. Regarding the study as a whole: Below-median pretreatment blood TCR clonality predicted better survival.

The sample here was PBMCs, taken around atezolizumab (anti-PD-L1) treatment. This clonotype originated in a man aged 55 to 70 with urothelial cancer. This rearrangement joins TRBV21-1 to TRBJ2-1; TRBD1 is the table's D call and was not checked against the DNA. TRBV21-1 is a listed pseudogene. This CDR3 reads CASSKALGQGVPYNEQFF. The CDR3 DNA reads TGTGCCAGCAGCAAAGCGCTTGGTCAGGGGGTCCCTTACAATGAGCAGTTCTTC.